This TCR beta chain was profiled in a study of cytomegalovirus exposure and HLA in healthy donors. Background on the study: In a later analysis, it was reported that the roughly 120 validation repertoires had been produced on the same platform as the 550 to 850 repertoires belonging to the first cohort. Study findings and constraints: Most sequenced TCRs were rare (though some public TCRs occurred in many donors). In vitro, a few CMV-associated chains proved specific for CMV antigens.

About this clone: Its antigen is undetermined.

There are 18 residues in the CDR3. From germline, CDR1 is SGDLS and CDR2 YYNGEE. V trimming: 4 bases; J trimming: 1 base; junction bases outside the gene matches: 10. The assay was immunoSEQ multiplex PCR, and TCRdb's table has in-frame clones only and misses some. The top ten hold 2.5% to 3.5% of the sample, which has roughly 58,000 clones, approximately 90% seen once. Sequencing was carried out using PBMCs. The gene calls are TRBV9 and TRBJ2-2, with TRBD2 identical over 10 bases. The receptor's source is a man between 18 and 35 years old in good health and CMV-seronegative. CDR3 residues: CASSLRLAGAMNTGELFF. The DNA of the CDR3 is TGTGCCAGCAGCCTCCGGCTAGCGGGAGCGATGAACACCGGGGAGCTGTTTTTT.